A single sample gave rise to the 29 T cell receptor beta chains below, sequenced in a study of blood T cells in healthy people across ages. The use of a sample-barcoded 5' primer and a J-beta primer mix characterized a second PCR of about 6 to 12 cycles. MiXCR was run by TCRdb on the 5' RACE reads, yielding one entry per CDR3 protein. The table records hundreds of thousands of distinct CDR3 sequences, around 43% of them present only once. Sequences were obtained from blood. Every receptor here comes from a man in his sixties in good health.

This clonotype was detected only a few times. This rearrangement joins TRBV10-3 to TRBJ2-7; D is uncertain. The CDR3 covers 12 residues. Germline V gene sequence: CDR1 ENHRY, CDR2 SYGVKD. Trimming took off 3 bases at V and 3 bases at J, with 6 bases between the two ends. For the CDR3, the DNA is TGTGCCATCAGTGAAAGGTTCTACGAGCAGTACTTC. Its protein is CAISERFYEQYF.

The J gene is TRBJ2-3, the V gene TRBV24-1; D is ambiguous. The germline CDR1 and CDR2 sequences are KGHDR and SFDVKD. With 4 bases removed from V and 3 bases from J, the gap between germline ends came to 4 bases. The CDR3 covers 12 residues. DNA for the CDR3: TGTGCCACCAGTGACCAAACAGATACGCAGTATTTT. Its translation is CATSDQTDTQYF.

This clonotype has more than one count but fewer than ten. Written as DNA, the CDR3 is TGTGCCAGCAGTTACTCGAAGGCCGGGGCTGGCTACACCTTC. Translated: CASSYSKAGAGYTF. The chain uses TRBV6-6 and TRBJ1-2, with D possibly TRBD1 on 5 matching bases. The V gene's germline CDR1 is MNHNY and CDR2 SVGAGI (reference sequence). V was pared by 0 bases and J by 7 bases, with 12 bases between. The CDR3 consists of 14 residues.

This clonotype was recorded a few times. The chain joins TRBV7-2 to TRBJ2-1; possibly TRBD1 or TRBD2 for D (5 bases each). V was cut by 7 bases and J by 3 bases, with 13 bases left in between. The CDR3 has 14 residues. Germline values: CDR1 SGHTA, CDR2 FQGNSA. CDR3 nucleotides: TGTGCCAGCAACCTCCGGGGCCGCTACAATGAGCAGTTCTTC. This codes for CASNLRGRYNEQFF.

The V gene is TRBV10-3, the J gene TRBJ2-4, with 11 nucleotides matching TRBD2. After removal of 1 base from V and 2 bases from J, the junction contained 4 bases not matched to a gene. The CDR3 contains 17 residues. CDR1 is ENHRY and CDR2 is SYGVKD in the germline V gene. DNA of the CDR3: TGTGCCATCAGTGAGTTAGCGGGGGGGCCCTCCAAAAACATTCAGTACTTC. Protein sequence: CAISELAGGPSKNIQYF.

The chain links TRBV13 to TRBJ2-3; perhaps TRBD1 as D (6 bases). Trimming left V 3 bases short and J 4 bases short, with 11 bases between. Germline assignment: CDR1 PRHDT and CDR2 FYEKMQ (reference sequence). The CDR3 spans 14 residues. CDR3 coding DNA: TGTGCCAGCAGCTTGGATGAGGGGGCAGATACGCAGTATTTT. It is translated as CASSLDEGADTQYF.

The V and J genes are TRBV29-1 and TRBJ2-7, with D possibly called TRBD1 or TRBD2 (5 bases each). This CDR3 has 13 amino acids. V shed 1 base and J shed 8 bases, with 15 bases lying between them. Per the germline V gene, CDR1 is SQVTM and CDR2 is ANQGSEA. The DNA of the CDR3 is TGCAGCGTTGAAGGACAGTTCGGGGTACAGCAGTACTTC. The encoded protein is CSVEGQFGVQQYF.

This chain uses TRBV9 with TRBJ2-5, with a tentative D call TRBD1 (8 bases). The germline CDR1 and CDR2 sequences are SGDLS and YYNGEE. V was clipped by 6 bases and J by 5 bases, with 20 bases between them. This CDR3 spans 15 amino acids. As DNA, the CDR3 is TGTGCCAGCAACGACAGGGGAGGGGTGTCGGAGACCCAGTACTTC. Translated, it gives CASNDRGGVSETQYF.

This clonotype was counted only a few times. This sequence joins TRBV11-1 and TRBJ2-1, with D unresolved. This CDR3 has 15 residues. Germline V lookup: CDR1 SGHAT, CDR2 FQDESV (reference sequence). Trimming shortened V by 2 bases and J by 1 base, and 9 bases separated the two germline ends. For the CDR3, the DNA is TGTGCCAGCAGCTTAAGGCCGCGATCCTACAATGAGCAGTTCTTC. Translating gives CASSLRPRSYNEQFF.

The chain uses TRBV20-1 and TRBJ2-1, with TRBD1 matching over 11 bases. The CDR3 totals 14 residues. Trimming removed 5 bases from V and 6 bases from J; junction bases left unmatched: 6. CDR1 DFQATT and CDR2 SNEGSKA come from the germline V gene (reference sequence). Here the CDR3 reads CSADRDRGGNEQFF. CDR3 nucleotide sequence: TGCAGTGCTGACCGGGACAGGGGGGGCAATGAGCAGTTCTTC.

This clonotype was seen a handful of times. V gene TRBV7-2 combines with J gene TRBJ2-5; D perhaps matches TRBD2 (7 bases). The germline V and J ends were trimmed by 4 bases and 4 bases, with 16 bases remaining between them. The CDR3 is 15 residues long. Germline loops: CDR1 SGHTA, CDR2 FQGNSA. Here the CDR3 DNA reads TGTGCCAGCAGCTCGCGGTGGGGGGGCAGAGAGACCCAGTACTTC. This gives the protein CASSSRWGGRETQYF.

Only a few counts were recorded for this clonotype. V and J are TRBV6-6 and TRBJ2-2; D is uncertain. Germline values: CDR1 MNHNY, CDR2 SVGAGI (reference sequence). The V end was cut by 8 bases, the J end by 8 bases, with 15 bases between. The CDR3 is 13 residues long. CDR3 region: CASWPDPLGELFF. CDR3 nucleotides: TGTGCCAGCTGGCCAGATCCGTTAGGGGAGCTGTTTTTT.

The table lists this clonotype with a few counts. CDR3 sequence (DNA): TGCGCCAGCAGACGCACCGGGTCTGGGGACATTCAGTACTTC. Protein sequence: CASRRTGSGDIQYF. The rearrangement uses TRBV4-1 and TRBJ2-4; the D is unclear. V lost 6 bases and J lost 8, with 17 bases in between. CDR3 length: 14 amino acids. CDR1 is MGHRA, CDR2 YSYEKL, per germline.

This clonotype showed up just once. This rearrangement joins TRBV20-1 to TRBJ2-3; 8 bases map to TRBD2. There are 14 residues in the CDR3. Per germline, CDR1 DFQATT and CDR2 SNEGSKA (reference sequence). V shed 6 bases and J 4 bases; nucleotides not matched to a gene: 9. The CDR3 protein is CSAYRGGNADTQYF. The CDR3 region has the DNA TGCAGTGCGTATCGGGGGGGAAATGCAGATACGCAGTATTTT.

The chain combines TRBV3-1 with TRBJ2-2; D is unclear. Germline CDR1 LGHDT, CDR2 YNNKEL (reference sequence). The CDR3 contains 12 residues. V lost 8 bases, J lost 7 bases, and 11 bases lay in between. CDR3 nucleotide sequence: TGTGCCAGCGGCTTAGGGAACGGGGAGCTGTTTTTT. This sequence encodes CASGLGNGELFF.

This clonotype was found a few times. For the CDR3, the DNA is TGTGCCAGCAGCCCCTCGGGGGGCGGGAGCAATGAGCAGTTCTTC. Amino acids: CASSPSGGGSNEQFF. V gene TRBV3-1 combines with J gene TRBJ2-1; tentative D call: TRBD2 (7 bases). Between the trimmed V and J ends, which lost 4 bases and 6 bases, there was a span of 16 bases. Germline CDR1 is LGHDT and CDR2 is YNNKEL (reference sequence). This CDR3 is 15 amino acids long.

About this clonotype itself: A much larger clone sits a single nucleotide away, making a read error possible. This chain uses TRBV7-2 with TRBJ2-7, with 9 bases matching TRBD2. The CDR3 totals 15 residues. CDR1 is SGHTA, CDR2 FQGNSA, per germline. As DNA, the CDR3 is TGTGCCAGCAGCCGAATTAGCGGGGGCGCCTACGAGCGGTACTTC. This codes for CASSRISGGAYERYF.

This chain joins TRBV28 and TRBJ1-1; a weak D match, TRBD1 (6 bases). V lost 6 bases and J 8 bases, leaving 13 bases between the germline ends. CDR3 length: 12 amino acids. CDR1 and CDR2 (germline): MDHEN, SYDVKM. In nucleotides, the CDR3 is TGTGCCAGCAGGACAGGCCCCGGGGAAGCTTTCTTT. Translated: CASRTGPGEAFF. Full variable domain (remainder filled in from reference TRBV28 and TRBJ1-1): DVKVTQSSRYLVKRTGEKVFLECVQDMDHENMFWYRQDPGLGLRLIYFSYDVKMKEKGDIPEGYSVSREKKERFSLILESASTNQTSMYLCASRTGPGEAFFGQGTRLTVV.

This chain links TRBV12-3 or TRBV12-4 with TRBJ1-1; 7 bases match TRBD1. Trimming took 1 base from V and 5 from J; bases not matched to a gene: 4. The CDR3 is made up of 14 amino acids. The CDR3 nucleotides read TGTGCCAGCAGTTTAGAAAGGGGGCAGACTGAAGCTTTCTTT. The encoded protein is CASSLERGQTEAFF.

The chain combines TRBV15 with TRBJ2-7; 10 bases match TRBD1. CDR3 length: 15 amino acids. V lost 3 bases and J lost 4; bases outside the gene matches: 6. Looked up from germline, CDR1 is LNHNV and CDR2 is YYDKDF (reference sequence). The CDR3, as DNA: TGTGCCACCAGCAGGACCGGGACAGGGGATTACGAGCAGTACTTC. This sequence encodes CATSRTGTGDYEQYF.

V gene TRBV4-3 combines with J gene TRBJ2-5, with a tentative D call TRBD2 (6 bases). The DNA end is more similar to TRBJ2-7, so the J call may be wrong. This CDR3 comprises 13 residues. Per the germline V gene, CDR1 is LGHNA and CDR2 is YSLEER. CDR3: CASSQGGSGEQYF. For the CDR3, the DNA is TGCGCCAGCAGCCAAGGCGGTAGCGGCGAGCAGTACTTC.

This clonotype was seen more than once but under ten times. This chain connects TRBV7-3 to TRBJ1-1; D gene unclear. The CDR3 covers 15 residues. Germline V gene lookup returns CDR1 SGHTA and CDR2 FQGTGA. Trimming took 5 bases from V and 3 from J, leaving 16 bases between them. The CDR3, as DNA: TGTGCCAGCAGCCCGGCAGCGTATAGGGACACTGAAGCTTTCTTT. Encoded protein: CASSPAAYRDTEAFF.

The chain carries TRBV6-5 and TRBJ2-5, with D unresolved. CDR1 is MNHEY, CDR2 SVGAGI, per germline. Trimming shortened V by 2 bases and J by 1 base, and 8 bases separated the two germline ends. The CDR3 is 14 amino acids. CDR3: CASSYAISQETQYF. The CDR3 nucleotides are TGTGCCAGCAGTTACGCGATTAGCCAAGAGACCCAGTACTTC.

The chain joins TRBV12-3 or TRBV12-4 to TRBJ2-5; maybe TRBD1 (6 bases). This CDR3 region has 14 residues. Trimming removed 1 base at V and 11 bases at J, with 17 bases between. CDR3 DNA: TGTGCCAGCAGTTTAGGGACAGCGAACAATGAGCAGTACTTC. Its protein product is CASSLGTANNEQYF.

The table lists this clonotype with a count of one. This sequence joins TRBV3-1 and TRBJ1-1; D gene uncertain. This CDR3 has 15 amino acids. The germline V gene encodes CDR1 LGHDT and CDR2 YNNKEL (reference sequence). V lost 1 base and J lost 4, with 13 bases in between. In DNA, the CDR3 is TGTGCCAGCAGCCAAGGCTTGGGTTTAGTCACTGAAGCTTTCTTT. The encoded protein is CASSQGLGLVTEAFF.

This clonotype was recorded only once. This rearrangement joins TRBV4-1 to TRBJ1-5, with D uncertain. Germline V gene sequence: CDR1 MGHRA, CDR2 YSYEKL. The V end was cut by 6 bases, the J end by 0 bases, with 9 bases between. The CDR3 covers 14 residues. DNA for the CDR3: TGCGCCAGCAGTGAGCTGAATAGCAATCAGCCCCAGCATTTT. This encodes CASSELNSNQPQHF.

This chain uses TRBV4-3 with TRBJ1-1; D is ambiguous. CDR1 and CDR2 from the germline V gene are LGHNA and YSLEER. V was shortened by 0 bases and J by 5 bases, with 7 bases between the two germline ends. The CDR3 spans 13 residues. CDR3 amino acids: CASSQDLVTEAFF. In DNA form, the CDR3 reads TGCGCCAGCAGCCAAGATCTAGTAACTGAAGCTTTCTTT.

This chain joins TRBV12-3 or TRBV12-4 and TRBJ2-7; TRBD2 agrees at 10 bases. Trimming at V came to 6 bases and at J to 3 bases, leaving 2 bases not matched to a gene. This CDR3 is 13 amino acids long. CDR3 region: CASRSSGGYEQYF. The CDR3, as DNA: TGTGCCAGCAGGTCTAGCGGGGGCTACGAGCAGTACTTC.

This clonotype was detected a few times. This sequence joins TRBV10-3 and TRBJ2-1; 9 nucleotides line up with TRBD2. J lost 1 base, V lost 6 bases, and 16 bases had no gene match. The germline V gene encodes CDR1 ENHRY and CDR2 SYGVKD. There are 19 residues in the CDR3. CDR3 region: CAISTHASGEKGSYNEQFF. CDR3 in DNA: TGTGCCATCAGCACCCATGCTAGCGGGGAAAAGGGATCCTACAATGAGCAGTTCTTC.